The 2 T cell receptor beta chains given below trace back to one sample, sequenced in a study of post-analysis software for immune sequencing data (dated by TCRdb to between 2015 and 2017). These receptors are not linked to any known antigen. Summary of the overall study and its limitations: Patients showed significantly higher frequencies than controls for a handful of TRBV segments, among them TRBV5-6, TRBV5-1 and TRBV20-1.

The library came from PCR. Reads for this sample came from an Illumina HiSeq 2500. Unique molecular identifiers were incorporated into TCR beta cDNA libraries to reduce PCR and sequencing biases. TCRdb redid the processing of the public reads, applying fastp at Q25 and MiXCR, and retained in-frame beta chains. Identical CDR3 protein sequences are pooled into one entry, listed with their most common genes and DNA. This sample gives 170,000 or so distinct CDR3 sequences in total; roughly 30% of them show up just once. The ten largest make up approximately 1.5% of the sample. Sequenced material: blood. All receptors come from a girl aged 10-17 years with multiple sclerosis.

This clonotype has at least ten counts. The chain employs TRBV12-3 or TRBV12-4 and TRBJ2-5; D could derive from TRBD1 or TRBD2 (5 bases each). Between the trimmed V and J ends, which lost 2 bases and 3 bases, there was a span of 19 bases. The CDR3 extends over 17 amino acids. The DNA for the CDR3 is TGTGCCAGCAGTTTAATCCCCGGGACCCTGGAGGAAGAGACCCAGTACTTC. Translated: CASSLIPGTLEEETQYF.

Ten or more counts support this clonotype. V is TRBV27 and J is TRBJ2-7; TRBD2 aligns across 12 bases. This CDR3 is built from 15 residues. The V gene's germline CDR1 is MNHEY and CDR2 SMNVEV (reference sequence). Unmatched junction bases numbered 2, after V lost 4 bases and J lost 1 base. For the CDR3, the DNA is TGTGCCAGCAGTTCCGGGACTAGCGGGTCCTACGAGCAGTACTTC. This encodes CASSSGTSGSYEQYF.